What follows are 7 T cell receptor beta chains derived from one specimen sequenced in a study of blood T cell repertoires in COVID-19. The table came from immunoSEQ multiplex PCR; TCRdb's copy has only in-frame clones and leaves some out. Among some 330,000 clones listed, about 87% were seen once. What was sequenced was PBMCs or T cells enriched from blood (not recorded which). The receptors come from a man between 35 and 55 years old in a cohort exposed to, infected with or recovered from COVID-19 (not recorded which).

The J gene is TRBJ2-2, the V gene TRBV10-3; D not resolved. Germline assignment: CDR1 ENHRY and CDR2 SYGVKD. The length of the CDR3 is 15 residues. The germline V and J ends were trimmed by 2 bases and 0 bases, with 7 bases remaining between them. The CDR3 DNA reads as TGTGCCATCAGTGAGGGGCAGGCGAACACCGGGGAGCTGTTTTTT. Translation gives CAISEGQANTGELFF.

The chain recombines TRBV10-3 with TRBJ2-3; 11 bases are a match to TRBD2. The germline gives CDR1 ENHRY, CDR2 SYGVKD. The CDR3 has 14 amino acids. The V segment lost 7 bases and the J segment 5 bases; nucleotides outside the gene matches: 5. CDR3: CAINIAGGRDTQYF. Here the CDR3 DNA reads TGTGCCATCAACATAGCGGGAGGGCGAGATACGCAGTATTTT.

This clone was seen a single time. The gene calls are TRBV27 and TRBJ2-1; 7 nucleotides align to TRBD2. V lost 0 bases, J lost 2 bases, and 10 bases stayed unmatched. Germline CDR1 and CDR2: MNHEY and SMNVEV (reference sequence). This CDR3 has 18 amino acids. Here the CDR3 reads CASSLSTLTGGPYNEQFF. The DNA for the CDR3 is TGTGCCAGCAGTTTATCGACCTTGACGGGAGGACCCTACAATGAGCAGTTCTTC.

The chain combines TRBV7-2 with TRBJ1-6; tentative D call: TRBD1 (5 bases). This CDR3 contains 17 residues. CDR1 and CDR2 (germline): SGHTA, FQGNSA. Trimming left V 2 bases short and J 7 bases short, with 18 bases between. CDR3 coding DNA: TGTGCCAGCAGCTTAAGAGGTCAGCGGGGGGGGAATTCACCCCTCCACTTT. Encoded protein: CASSLRGQRGGNSPLHF.

This chain connects TRBV20-1 to TRBJ2-7; 12 nucleotides align to TRBD2. Germline lookup yields CDR1 DFQATT and CDR2 SNEGSKA (reference sequence). The CDR3 runs to 14 residues. The V and J ends lost 3 bases and 1 base, in that order; junction bases with no gene match: 1. The CDR3 sequence is CSASTSGRSYEQYF. DNA for the CDR3: TGCAGTGCTAGTACTAGCGGGAGGTCCTACGAGCAGTACTTC.

The chain joins TRBV2 to TRBJ1-2; 8 nucleotides align to TRBD1. Losses at the gene ends were 6 bases for V and 0 bases for J; bases not matched to a gene: 6. From germline, CDR1 is SNHLY and CDR2 FYNNEI. The CDR3 is 15 amino acids. The DNA for the CDR3 is TGTGCCAGCAGCTTCGGACAGGGCACTAACTATGGCTACACCTTC. Its translation: CASSFGQGTNYGYTF.

This clone was found a few times. The chain recombines TRBV7-9 with TRBJ2-1; perhaps TRBD1 as D (6 bases). Germline CDR1 reads SEHNR; CDR2 reads FQNEAQ (reference sequence). This CDR3 region has 13 residues. The ends were cut back, 3 bases at V and 12 bases at J, with 15 bases in the middle. The CDR3 nucleotides are TGTGCCAGCAGCTTTAGGAAGGTCAGGGGGCAGTTCTTC. This translates into CASSFRKVRGQFF.